The table lists the clone carrying this TCR beta chain with many counts. Its antigen is unidentified. The V gene's germline CDR1 is DFQATT and CDR2 SNEGSKA (reference sequence). This CDR3 has 16 amino acids. V gave up 6 bases and J gave up 2 bases; unmatched junction bases: 13. The source of the sample is a study of neurological immune-mediated disorders. Looking at the study overall: Of about 34 multiple sclerosis patients, roughly 30 were relapsing-remitting and 3 secondary progressive. Study findings and constraints: Association of the multiple sclerosis repertoire cluster with clinical or MRI features was not observed for any feature. Subjects shared no identical expanded-clone CDR3 amino acid sequences, suggesting private TCR-beta repertoires in all groups.

The making of cDNA relied on 5'RACE with 10-nucleotide random UMIs. TCRdb re-derived calls from the 5' RACE reads in MiXCR, one entry per CDR3 protein. The table includes tens of thousands of distinct CDR3 sequences, just under 4% detected once. The sequenced sample consisted of CD4+ T cells from blood. The chain recombines TRBV20-1 with TRBJ2-7; 10 bases are shared with TRBD1. The TCR comes from a middle-aged woman with multiple sclerosis. In nucleotides, the CDR3 is TGCAGTGCGATCCAAGCATGGGACAGGGGAGCCTACGAGCAGTACTTC. Protein product: CSAIQAWDRGAYEQYF.